These 29 T cell receptor beta chains originate from one sample sequenced in a study of blood T cell repertoires in COVID-19. The table came from immunoSEQ multiplex PCR; TCRdb's copy has only in-frame clones and leaves some out. The table shows tens of thousands of clones, with 70% to 85% occurring only once. Sequencing used peripheral blood. These receptor sequences come from a woman aged 70-85 years with acute or convalescent COVID-19.

The V gene is TRBV28, the J gene TRBJ1-2; TRBD1 is a possible D gene (5 bases). The germline CDR1 and CDR2 sequences are MDHEN and SYDVKM. This CDR3 spans 14 amino acids. V shed 5 bases and J shed 4 bases, with 14 bases lying between them. The DNA of the CDR3 is TGTGCCAGCAGTCTCCCCGGGGGGGTCTATGGCTACACCTTC. Encoded protein: CASSLPGGVYGYTF.

The chain employs TRBV10-3 and TRBJ1-5; possibly TRBD1 for D (5 bases). The germline V gene has CDR1 ENHRY and CDR2 SYGVKD. The V gene lost 0 bases and the J gene lost 7 bases, with 10 bases spanning the gap. The CDR3 has 14 amino acids. In DNA, the CDR3 is TGTGCCATCAGTGAGTCGGGGCAGGGCCAGCCCCAGCATTTT. This sequence encodes CAISESGQGQPQHF.

The chain links TRBV2 to TRBJ1-6; D uncertain. V was cut by 8 bases and J by 7 bases, with 15 bases left in between. Germline V gene lookup returns CDR1 SNHLY and CDR2 FYNNEI. The CDR3 spans 14 residues. CDR3 sequence (DNA): TGTGCCAGCCAAAGGGAGGGTGGGAATTCACCCCTCCACTTT. Translated: CASQREGGNSPLHF.

This clone appeared a few times. The chain carries TRBV2 and TRBJ1-1; D remains unclear. CDR3 length equals 14 residues. CDR1 and CDR2 from the germline V gene are SNHLY and FYNNEI. V was clipped by 3 bases and J by 0 bases, with 8 bases between them. The CDR3 DNA is TGTGCCAGCAGTGAGAACAGCATGAACACTGAAGCTTTCTTT. It specifies CASSENSMNTEAFF.

This sequence joins TRBV24-1 and TRBJ2-2; 13 bases line up with TRBD2. CDR3 size: 16 residues. Germline CDR1 reads KGHDR; CDR2 reads SFDVKD. The V gene end was trimmed by 9 bases and the J gene end by 4 bases; junction bases not matched to a gene: 7. CDR3 amino acids: CATQSLAGGSTGELFF. CDR3 in DNA: TGTGCCACCCAATCACTAGCGGGAGGGAGCACCGGGGAGCTGTTTTTT.

This clone was picked up a small number of times. V is TRBV28 and J is TRBJ1-5; no clear D gene. This CDR3 has 15 amino acids. V lost 11 bases and J 2 bases, leaving 19 bases between the germline ends. Per the germline V gene, CDR1 is MDHEN and CDR2 is SYDVKM. CDR3 loop: CASHLGGWGNQPQHF. The CDR3 region has the DNA TGTGCCTCCCACTTAGGAGGGTGGGGCAATCAGCCCCAGCATTTT.

The V and J genes are TRBV6-5 and TRBJ2-5; tentative D call: TRBD2 (5 bases). This CDR3 contains 13 residues. Germline V gene data show CDR1 as MNHEY and CDR2 as SVGAGI. The V and J ends lost 6 bases and 5 bases respectively, with 13 bases between them. CDR3 nucleotides: TGTGCCAGCAGGACCGTAGCGTCGGAGACCCAGTACTTC. Its translation: CASRTVASETQYF.

This chain joins TRBV11-2 and TRBJ1-3, with TRBD1 as a possible D gene (5 bases). V was trimmed by 5 bases and J by 4 bases, leaving 12 bases between them. The CDR3 runs 14 residues. The germline gives CDR1 SGHAT, CDR2 FQNNGV. DNA for the CDR3: TGTGCCAGCAGCCTACAGGTTTCGGGAAACACCATATATTTT. Its protein is CASSLQVSGNTIYF. Full variable domain (missing parts from reference TRBV11-2 and TRBJ1-3): EAGVAQSPRYKIIEKRQSVAFWCNPISGHATLYWYQQILGQGPKLLIQFQNNGVVDDSQLPKDRFSAERLKGVDSTLKIQPAKLEDSAVYLCASSLQVSGNTIYFGEGSWLTVV.

The rearrangement uses TRBV5-5 and TRBJ1-2; perhaps TRBD1 as D (6 bases). Germline CDR1 SGHKS, CDR2 YYEKEE (reference sequence). Trimming left V 1 base short and J 8 bases short, with 15 bases between. This CDR3 is built from 14 residues. The chain's CDR3 is CASSLRGLGEGYTF. CDR3 DNA: TGTGCCAGCAGCTTGAGGGGGTTAGGAGAGGGCTACACCTTC. The variable domain in full, completed from reference TRBV5-5 and TRBJ1-2, reads DAGVTQSPTHLIKTRGQQVTLRCSPISGHKSVSWYQQVLGQGPQFIFQYYEKEERGRGNFPDRFSARQFPNYSSELNVNALLLGDSALYLCASSLRGLGEGYTFGSGTRLTVV.

This chain uses TRBV5-1 with TRBJ2-3, with TRBD1 matching over 9 bases. With V trimmed by 4 bases and J by 6 bases, 3 bases remained unmatched. This CDR3 region has 13 residues. CDR1 and CDR2 (germline): SGHRS, YFSETQ. The CDR3 loop reads CASSAGTGDTQYF. The CDR3, as DNA: TGCGCCAGCAGCGCCGGGACAGGGGATACGCAGTATTTT. The variable domain in full, completed from reference TRBV5-1 and TRBJ2-3, reads KAGVTQTPRYLIKTRGQQVTLSCSPISGHRSVSWYQQTPGQGLQFLFEYFSETQRNKGNFPGRFSGRQFSNSRSEMNVSTLELGDSALYLCASSAGTGDTQYFGPGTRLTVL.

The chain couples TRBV19 to TRBJ2-4, with D tentatively TRBD1 (5 bases). Germline lookup yields CDR1 LNHDA and CDR2 SQIVND (reference sequence). The CDR3 is made up of 15 amino acids. Trimming took 3 bases from V and 0 from J, leaving 9 bases between them. The CDR3 loop is CASSMTALAKNIQYF. The CDR3 bases are TGTGCCAGTAGTATGACAGCCCTAGCCAAAAACATTCAGTACTTC.

The chain combines TRBV3-1 (or the pseudogene TRBV3-2) with TRBJ2-3, with a tentative D call TRBD2 (6 bases). CDR3 length: 16 residues. The ends were cut back, 4 bases at V and 5 bases at J, with 19 bases in the middle. Germline CDR1 and CDR2: LGHDT and YNNKEL (reference sequence). CDR3 protein: CASSRGGARTQDTQYF. CDR3 bases: TGTGCCAGCAGCCGAGGAGGGGCGCGAACTCAAGATACGCAGTATTTT.

The rearrangement uses TRBV5-6 and TRBJ1-3; D gene unclear. In germline, CDR1 is SGHDT, CDR2 YYEEEE. This CDR3 contains 14 residues. V lost 3 bases, J lost 8 bases, and 15 bases lay in between. The CDR3 spells CASSWRTASDTIYF. The CDR3 DNA follows: TGTGCCAGCAGCTGGAGAACCGCGTCCGACACCATATATTTT. The whole variable domain, filled in from reference TRBV5-6 and TRBJ1-3, reads DAGVTQSPTHLIKTRGQQVTLRCSPKSGHDTVSWYQQALGQGPQFIFQYYEEEERQRGNFPDRFSGHQFPNYSSELNVNALLLGDSALYLCASSWRTASDTIYFGEGSWLTVV.

V is TRBV15 and J is TRBJ2-1; tentative D call: TRBD1 (5 bases). CDR3 length: 15 amino acids. The V end was cut by 0 bases, the J end by 8 bases, with 14 bases between. Germline assignment: CDR1 LNHNV and CDR2 YYDKDF (reference sequence). The DNA of the CDR3 is TGTGCCACCAGCAGAGAGGCCCTGTCAGGGTATGAGCAGTTCTTC. This encodes CATSREALSGYEQFF.

The V call is TRBV15, the J call TRBJ1-5; weak D call: TRBD1 (5 bases). This CDR3 has 15 residues. Trimming took 0 bases from V and 7 from J, leaving 13 bases between them. CDR1 and CDR2 from the germline V gene are LNHNV and YYDKDF (reference sequence). The CDR3 nucleotides read TGTGCCACCAGCAGAGATAGCCAGGGCGGACAGCCCCAGCATTTT. This gives the protein CATSRDSQGGQPQHF.

The rearrangement uses TRBV21-1 and TRBJ2-7; the table's D call TRBD2 went unverified against the DNA. TRBV21-1 is designated a pseudogene. CDR3 length equals 14 residues. The CDR3 region has the DNA TGTGCCAGGACTAGCGGGAGACGAGGATACGAGCAGTACTTC. It specifies CARTSGRRGYEQYF.

The chain has TRBV11-3 and TRBJ2-5; 11 bases are shared with TRBD2. The CDR3 extends over 17 amino acids. With 6 bases clipped from V and 5 bases from J, the junction kept 14 bases outside the gene matches. Germline V lookup: CDR1 SGHNT, CDR2 YENEEA. CDR3 sequence reads: CASSGTSGTGEEETQYF. CDR3 DNA: TGTGCCAGCAGTGGGACTAGCGGCACCGGAGAGGAGGAGACCCAGTACTTC.

CDR3 region: CAISESGRGDEKLFF. The DNA of the CDR3 is TGTGCCATCAGTGAGTCCGGCAGGGGAGATGAAAAACTGTTTTTT. The J gene is TRBJ1-4, the V gene TRBV10-3, with D perhaps matching TRBD1 (6 bases). Germline CDR1 ENHRY, CDR2 SYGVKD. The CDR3 loop spans 15 amino acids. The germline V and J ends were trimmed by 0 bases and 6 bases, with 11 bases remaining between them.

The chain couples TRBV5-1 to TRBJ2-4, with TRBD2 matching 11 bases. The V segment lost 1 base and the J segment 5 bases; nucleotides outside the gene matches: 2. CDR1 is SGHRS and CDR2 is YFSETQ in the germline V gene. The CDR3 runs 15 residues. DNA of the CDR3: TGCGCCAGCAGCTTGAGTAGCGGGAGGGAAAACATTCAGTACTTC. It encodes CASSLSSGRENIQYF.

This clone was detected only a few times. V and J are TRBV6-5 and TRBJ1-1; TRBD1 agrees at 7 bases. The CDR3 covers 13 residues. The junction had 3 bases not matched to a gene; V was cut back by 4 bases and J by 4 bases. The germline gives CDR1 MNHEY, CDR2 SVGAGI. CDR3 loop: CASSWGTATEAFF. The DNA of the CDR3 is TGTGCCAGCAGTTGGGGGACAGCCACTGAAGCTTTCTTT.

This sequence joins TRBV5-1 and TRBJ1-1; D not certain. Germline CDR1 is SGHRS and CDR2 is YFSETQ. Trimming removed 2 bases at V and 4 bases at J, with 12 bases between. The CDR3 loop spans 14 amino acids. CDR3 amino acids: CASSFFTAGTEAFF. The CDR3 DNA follows: TGCGCCAGCAGCTTTTTCACCGCCGGCACTGAAGCTTTCTTT.

This rearrangement joins TRBV7-8 to TRBJ1-5; 7 bases align to TRBD1. CDR3 size: 15 residues. V trimming: 3 bases; J trimming: 7 bases; junction bases outside the gene matches: 9. Germline CDR1 SGHVS, CDR2 FQNEAQ. CDR3 residues: CASSLQGGGSQPQHF. In DNA, the CDR3 is TGTGCCAGCAGCTTGCAGGGGGGTGGCAGCCAGCCCCAGCATTTT.

V usage is TRBV28 and J usage is TRBJ2-5; 7 bases are a match to TRBD2. Germline V gene lookup returns CDR1 MDHEN and CDR2 SYDVKM. With 3 bases clipped from V and 3 bases from J, the junction kept 1 base outside the gene matches. The CDR3 is made up of 13 amino acids. CDR3 sequence: CASSFGGEETQYF. The CDR3 DNA reads TGTGCCAGCAGTTTTGGGGGGGAAGAGACCCAGTACTTC.

The CDR3 sequence is CAISESLLPSGGETDTQYF. DNA for the CDR3: TGTGCCATCAGTGAGTCCCTCCTTCCTAGCGGGGGGGAGACAGATACGCAGTATTTT. The chain combines TRBV10-3 with TRBJ2-3; 12 nucleotides line up with TRBD2. J was trimmed by 3 bases and V by 0 bases; bases with no gene match: 10. Germline V CDR1 and CDR2: ENHRY, SYGVKD. The length of the CDR3 is 19 residues.

The gene calls are TRBV29-1 and TRBJ2-7; TRBD2 matches 10 bases. V lost 7 bases, J lost 4 bases, and 7 bases stayed unmatched. The CDR3 loop spans 13 amino acids. Germline CDR1 and CDR2: SQVTM and ANQGSEA. The CDR3 nucleotides are TGCAGCGCCACTAGCGGGATCTGGTACGAGCAGTACTTC. Translated, it gives CSATSGIWYEQYF.

This clone was detected only a few times. V usage is TRBV28 and J usage is TRBJ2-7; 13 bases are a match to TRBD2. Trimming at V came to 2 bases and at J to 11 bases, leaving 12 bases not matched to a gene. This CDR3 region has 16 residues. Germline V gene lookup returns CDR1 MDHEN and CDR2 SYDVKM. The CDR3 DNA reads TGTGCCAGCAGTTTAGGACTAGCGGGAGAAGAGAACGGGGAGTACTTC. Its protein product is CASSLGLAGEENGEYF.

This rearrangement joins TRBV28 to TRBJ1-2; D perhaps matches TRBD1 (5 bases). Trimming took 7 bases from V and 2 from J, leaving 11 bases between them. This CDR3 is 13 amino acids long. Germline CDR1 is MDHEN and CDR2 is SYDVKM. CDR3 protein: CASTVQGNYGYTF. The CDR3 nucleotides read TGTGCCAGCACCGTCCAGGGAAACTATGGCTACACCTTC.

The chain couples TRBV6-1 to TRBJ2-4; D is unresolved. The CDR3 has 14 amino acids. Germline assignment: CDR1 MNHNS and CDR2 SASEGT. Trimming took off 0 bases at V and 7 bases at J, with 10 bases between the two ends. Here the CDR3 DNA reads TGTGCCAGCAGTGAAGCGCTAGTACGGAACATTCAGTACTTC. This codes for CASSEALVRNIQYF.

This chain joins TRBV5-1 and TRBJ2-7; 7 nucleotides line up with TRBD1. This CDR3 spans 14 amino acids. Germline CDR1 and CDR2: SGHRS and YFSETQ. The junction had 6 bases not matched to a gene; V was cut back by 4 bases and J by 2 bases. DNA of the CDR3: TGCGCCAGCAGCAGGGACAGCCTTACCTACGAGCAGTACTTC. The encoded protein is CASSRDSLTYEQYF.